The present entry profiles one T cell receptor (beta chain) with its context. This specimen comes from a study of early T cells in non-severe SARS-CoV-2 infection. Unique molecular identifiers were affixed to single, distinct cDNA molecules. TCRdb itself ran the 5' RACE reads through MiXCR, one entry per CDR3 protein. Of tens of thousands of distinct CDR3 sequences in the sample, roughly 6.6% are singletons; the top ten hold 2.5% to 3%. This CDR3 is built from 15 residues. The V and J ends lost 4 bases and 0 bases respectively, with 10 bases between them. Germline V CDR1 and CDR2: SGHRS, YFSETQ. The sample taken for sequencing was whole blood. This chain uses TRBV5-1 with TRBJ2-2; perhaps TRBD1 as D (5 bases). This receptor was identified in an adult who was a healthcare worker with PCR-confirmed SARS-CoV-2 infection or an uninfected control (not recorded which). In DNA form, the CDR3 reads TGCGCCAGCAGCCCCAGGGTGACGAACACCGGGGAGCTGTTTTTT. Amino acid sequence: CASSPRVTNTGELFF.